Listed below are T cell receptor beta chains from one sample, sequenced in a study of response to subunit inactivated influenza vaccine. In TCRdb, the RT-PCR reads were re-called with MiXCR into one record per CDR3 protein. Of 600,000 to 850,000 distinct CDR3 sequences in the sample, roughly 15% were seen once. Sequenced material: PBMCs from blood, taken 14 to 15 days before vaccination. All receptors come from a man aged 45-65 years who received an inactivated influenza vaccine. Both conserved end residues are part of each CDR3. The D gene is left open where the match is weak. Rows may omit the clone size; those that give it use once, few, many or a size class.

>TRBV12-3/TRBV12-4|TRBJ2-3|NA|NA
CASSSQGVQTDTQYF
TGTGCCAGCAGTTCCCAGGGCGTACAAACAGATACGCAGTATTTT
>TRBV15|TRBJ2-1|many|NA
CATSRGGEQFF
TGTGCCACCAGCAGAGGTGGTGAGCAGTTCTTC
>TRBV20-1|TRBJ1-5|few|TRBD1
CSARALWDRAGSNQPQHF
TGCAGTGCTAGAGCCCTATGGGACAGGGCGGGTAGCAATCAGCCCCAGCATTTT
>TRBV4-1|TRBJ1-5|NA|NA
CASSQPGTQPQHF
TGCGCCAGCAGCCAACCGGGAACTCAGCCCCAGCATTTT
>TRBV3-1|TRBJ1-1|few|NA
CASIGMGEAFF
TGTGCCAGCATTGGTATGGGGGAAGCTTTCTTT
>TRBV6-2/TRBV6-3|TRBJ2-6|NA|TRBD1
CASRRQGSLSGANVLTF
TGTGCCAGCAGAAGACAGGGGTCCCTCTCTGGGGCCAACGTCCTGACTTTC
>TRBV6-1|TRBJ2-1|NA|TRBD2
CASRATSGRVNEQFF
TGTGCCAGCCGGGCCACTAGCGGGAGGGTCAATGAGCAGTTCTTC
>TRBV12-3/TRBV12-4|TRBJ2-6|NA|NA
CASFPGGANVLTF
TGTGCCAGCTTCCCAGGAGGGGCCAACGTCCTGACTTTC
>TRBV14|TRBJ1-3|few|NA
CASSQGWAGNTIYF
TGTGCCAGCAGCCAAGGATGGGCTGGAAACACCATATATTTT
>TRBV7-2|TRBJ2-3|NA|TRBD2
CASSFGLAADTQYF
TGTGCCAGCAGCTTTGGACTAGCGGCAGATACGCAGTATTTT
>TRBV2|TRBJ2-7|NA|NA
CASGGQRSYEQYF
TGTGCCAGTGGAGGACAGAGGAGCTACGAGCAGTACTTC
>TRBV12-3/TRBV12-4|TRBJ2-1|few|NA
CASSPEGWGYNEQFF
TGTGCCAGCAGCCCCGAAGGTTGGGGCTACAATGAGCAGTTCTTC
>TRBV20-1|TRBJ2-7|NA|NA
CSARGAPLSYEQYF
TGCAGTGCTAGAGGCGCACCCTTGTCCTACGAGCAGTACTTC
>TRBV5-1|TRBJ2-2|NA|NA
CASSLLGEAGELFF
TGCGCCAGCAGCTTACTAGGGGAGGCCGGGGAGCTGTTTTTT
>TRBV7-9|TRBJ1-2|NA|NA
CASSLGTDGYTF
TGTGCCAGCAGCTTAGGGACCGATGGCTACACCTTC
>TRBV21-1|TRBJ2-1|NA|NA
CASSKGRDEQFF
TGTGCCAGCAGCAAGGGCAGGGATGAGCAGTTCTTC
>TRBV29-1|TRBJ2-3|many|TRBD2
CSVRLAGTTDTQYF
TGCAGCGTCCGACTAGCGGGGACCACAGATACGCAGTATTTT
>TRBV7-2|TRBJ2-7|few|TRBD1
CASSGRDSLWEQYF
TGTGCCAGCAGCGGCAGGGACAGCCTCTGGGAGCAGTACTTC
>TRBV2|TRBJ2-2|NA|NA
CASSEGLGRWTGELFF
TGTGCCAGCAGTGAAGGGCTGGGGCGATGGACCGGGGAGCTGTTTTTT
>TRBV6-6|TRBJ1-1|many|NA
CASSEGRNTEAFF
TGTGCCAGCAGTGAGGGTCGGAACACTGAAGCTTTCTTT
>TRBV12-3/TRBV12-4|TRBJ2-4|many|NA
CASSLSKNIQYF
TGTGCCAGCAGTTTATCCAAAAACATTCAGTACTTC
>TRBV10-3|TRBJ2-2|NA|NA
CAISESSEPVGTGELFF
TGTGCCATCAGTGAGTCGTCAGAACCCGTCGGTACCGGGGAGCTGTTTTTT
>TRBV3-1|TRBJ2-7|many|TRBD1
CASSQTGWDYEQYF
TGTGCCAGCAGCCAGACAGGGTGGGACTACGAGCAGTACTTC
>TRBV6-2/TRBV6-3|TRBJ1-3|many|NA
CASRPGRNSGNTIYF
TGTGCCAGCAGGCCGGGACGGAACTCTGGAAACACCATATATTTT
>TRBV7-2|TRBJ2-5|NA|NA
CASSLAWERSETQYF
TGTGCCAGCAGCTTAGCCTGGGAGAGGTCAGAGACCCAGTACTTC
>TRBV2|TRBJ1-4|NA|NA
CASSREEGGEKLFF
TGTGCCAGCAGCCGCGAGGAAGGCGGAGAAAAACTGTTTTTT
>TRBV20-1|TRBJ2-1|NA|TRBD2
CSAPTSGSYNEQFF
TGCAGTGCTCCTACTAGCGGTTCCTACAATGAGCAGTTCTTC
>TRBV2|TRBJ1-1|many|NA
CASSVRRMNTEAFF
TGTGCCAGCAGCGTCCGCAGGATGAACACTGAAGCTTTCTTT
>TRBV12-3/TRBV12-4|TRBJ1-1|many|TRBD1
CASRFGTGAKNTEAFF
TGTGCCAGCCGTTTTGGGACAGGGGCTAAGAACACTGAAGCTTTCTTT
>TRBV28|TRBJ2-4|NA|TRBD1
CASSSRMGQAPFKNIQYF
TGTGCCAGCAGTTCACGAATGGGACAGGCCCCCTTCAAAAACATTCAGTACTTC
>TRBV20-1|TRBJ1-1|NA|TRBD1
CSARDLLQGEDEAFF
TGCAGTGCTAGAGATTTGCTGCAGGGGGAAGATGAAGCTTTCTTT
>TRBV5-1|TRBJ2-3|many|TRBD2
CASSTSGGQDTQYF
TGCGCCAGCAGTACTAGCGGGGGCCAAGATACGCAGTATTTT
>TRBV7-9|TRBJ2-1|NA|TRBD2
CASRPGGENEQFF
TGTGCCAGCCGACCGGGGGGTGAAAATGAGCAGTTCTTC
>TRBV4-3|TRBJ2-5|few|NA
CASSQDLGREVETQYF
TGCGCCAGCAGCCAAGATTTGGGCAGGGAGGTAGAGACCCAGTACTTC
>TRBV5-1|TRBJ2-3|NA|NA
CASNRGTKSSDTQYF
TGCGCCAGCAACCGTGGGACAAAGAGTTCAGATACGCAGTATTTT
>TRBV5-8|TRBJ2-1|few|NA
CASSLGGADSYNEQFF
TGTGCCAGCAGCTTGGGGGGGGCCGATTCCTACAATGAGCAGTTCTTC
>TRBV6-5|TRBJ2-7|many|NA
CASSYSGGEQYF
TGTGCCAGCAGTTACTCGGGGGGTGAGCAGTACTTC
>TRBV20-1|TRBJ2-7|NA|TRBD2
CSARDPGLAGGFRSYEQYF
TGCAGTGCTAGAGACCCGGGACTAGCGGGAGGCTTCAGGTCCTACGAGCAGTACTTC
>TRBV11-2|TRBJ2-3|NA|NA
CASSSHRRTDTQYF
TGTGCCAGCAGCTCCCACCGACGCACAGATACGCAGTATTTT
>TRBV12-3/TRBV12-4|TRBJ1-4|few|NA
CASSFEGLGLFF
TGTGCCAGCAGTTTCGAGGGATTGGGACTGTTTTTT
>TRBV20-1|TRBJ2-3|NA|NA
CSASRLASTDTQYF
TGCAGTGCTAGTAGGCTCGCTAGCACAGATACGCAGTATTTT
>TRBV28|TRBJ2-2|few|TRBD2
CASSWGGATGELFF
TGTGCCAGCAGTTGGGGGGGAGCCACCGGGGAGCTGTTTTTT